A selection of T cell receptor beta chains follows, all from one sample in a study of blood T cell repertoires in COVID-19. Data came from immunoSEQ multiplex PCR; TCRdb stores just in-frame clones and leaves some out. This table holds some 500,000 clones, roughly 90% found once. Sequenced: PBMCs or T cells enriched from blood (not recorded which). Receptors originate from a woman aged 40 to 50 who had recovered from COVID-19. CDR3s include the opening cysteine and the closing phenylalanine or tryptophan. The D gene is left open where the match is weak. The size of a clone is reported for some rows only, either as once, few or many, or as a class for expanded clones.

CDR3: CSVDEGTEAFF
DNA: TGCAGCGTTGATGAGGGAACTGAAGCTTTCTTT
J: TRBJ1-1
size: NA
D: NA
V: TRBV29-1

CDR3: CASSSLEKSPLHF
DNA: TGTGCCAGCAGCTCCCTAGAAAAATCACCCCTCCACTTT
J: TRBJ1-6
size: NA
D: NA
V: TRBV11-2

CDR3: CASSLAGQGPGYTF
DNA: TGTGCCAGCAGCTTAGCGGGACAGGGCCCTGGCTACACCTTC
J: TRBJ1-2
size: NA
D: TRBD1
V: TRBV7-9

CDR3: CASSQGDTYEQYF
DNA: TGTGCCAGCAGCCAAGGGGACACTTACGAGCAGTACTTC
J: TRBJ2-7
size: NA
D: NA
V: TRBV3-1/TRBV3-2

CDR3: CASREGSRSGYTF
DNA: TGTGCCAGCAGGGAGGGTTCGCGAAGTGGCTACACCTTC
J: TRBJ1-2
size: NA
D: NA
V: TRBV27

CDR3: CASSLSGAYYNEQFF
DNA: TGTGCCAGCAGTCTAAGCGGAGCTTACTACAATGAGCAGTTCTTC
J: TRBJ2-1
size: NA
D: NA
V: TRBV9

CDR3: CASSQVLVSNEKLFF
DNA: TGTGCCAGCAGCCAAGTACTGGTTTCTAATGAAAAACTGTTTTTT
J: TRBJ1-4
size: NA
D: NA
V: TRBV3-1/TRBV3-2

CDR3: CASSPEGQGPISGNTIYF
DNA: TGTGCCAGCTCACCAGAGGGACAGGGGCCAATCTCTGGAAACACCATATATTTT
J: TRBJ1-3
size: NA
D: TRBD1
V: TRBV18

CDR3: CASSRDSSGANVLTF
DNA: TGCGCCAGCAGCCGAGACAGCTCTGGGGCCAACGTCCTGACTTTC
J: TRBJ2-6
size: few
D: NA
V: TRBV4-1

CDR3: CASSWRGPGGYTF
DNA: TGTGCCAGCAGCTGGAGGGGCCCCGGGGGCTACACCTTC
J: TRBJ1-2
size: NA
D: NA
V: TRBV5-6

CDR3: CASSPPTGLGETQYF
DNA: TGTGCCAGCTCACCACCAACAGGCTTAGGAGAGACCCAGTACTTC
J: TRBJ2-5
size: NA
D: NA
V: TRBV18

CDR3: CASNPTRTGDGYGYTF
DNA: TGTGCCAGTAACCCTACCCGGACAGGGGATGGCTATGGCTACACCTTC
J: TRBJ1-2
size: NA
D: TRBD1
V: TRBV19

CDR3: CASSYSSSGVVQQYF
DNA: TGTGCCAGCAGTTACTCATCTAGCGGGGTGGTACAGCAGTACTTC
J: TRBJ2-7
size: NA
D: TRBD2
V: TRBV6-2/TRBV6-3

CDR3: CASSFLGLVGAFF
DNA: TGTGCCAGCAGTTTCCTAGGTCTAGTAGGAGCTTTCTTT
J: TRBJ1-1
size: NA
D: NA
V: TRBV2

CDR3: CASSAGTGGKLFF
DNA: TGTGCCAGCAGCGCCGGGACAGGGGGAAAACTGTTTTTT
J: TRBJ1-4
size: NA
D: TRBD1
V: TRBV7-6

CDR3: CASRGPGEQYF
DNA: TGTGCCAGCAGGGGCCCGGGGGAGCAGTACTTC
J: TRBJ2-7
size: NA
D: NA
V: TRBV27

CDR3: CASSLESMSGRRFF
DNA: TGTGCCAGCAGCTTAGAAAGTATGAGCGGGAGAAGATTCTTC
J: TRBJ2-1
size: NA
D: TRBD2
V: TRBV11-2

CDR3: CASSVTGDSYNEQFF
DNA: TGTGCCAGCAGCGTAACGGGTGACTCCTACAATGAGCAGTTCTTC
J: TRBJ2-1
size: once
D: NA
V: TRBV11-2

CDR3: CASSQEVDSGANVLTF
DNA: TGCGCCAGCAGCCAAGAAGTAGACTCTGGGGCCAACGTCCTGACTTTC
J: TRBJ2-6
size: NA
D: NA
V: TRBV4-3

CDR3: CASGGQLNTEAFF
DNA: TGCGCCAGCGGGGGACAGCTCAACACTGAAGCTTTCTTT
J: TRBJ1-1
size: NA
D: TRBD1
V: TRBV10-2

CDR3: CAIRASGHRTDTQYF
DNA: TGTGCCATCAGGGCTAGCGGGCACCGCACAGATACGCAGTATTTT
J: TRBJ2-3
size: NA
D: TRBD2
V: TRBV10-3

CDR3: CASSEGGNTEAFF
DNA: TGCGCCAGCAGTGAAGGGGGGAACACTGAAGCTTTCTTT
J: TRBJ1-1
size: once
D: NA
V: TRBV10-1

CDR3: CASSGSLDITNYGYTF
DNA: TGTGCCAGCTCAGGTTCGTTGGACATCACTAACTATGGCTACACCTTC
J: TRBJ1-2
size: NA
D: NA
V: TRBV18

CDR3: CASSSRFQQGGLDEQFF
DNA: TGTGCCAGCAGCTCAAGGTTTCAACAGGGGGGTCTCGATGAGCAGTTCTTC
J: TRBJ2-1
size: NA
D: TRBD1
V: TRBV7-9

CDR3: CASSAIPGLAGDEAKNIQYF
DNA: TGTGCCAGTAGTGCCATTCCGGGACTAGCGGGAGATGAGGCCAAAAACATTCAGTACTTC
J: TRBJ2-4
size: once
D: TRBD2
V: TRBV19

CDR3: CASSLVGQNTEAFF
DNA: TGTGCCAGCAGCTTAGTGGGGCAGAACACTGAAGCTTTCTTT
J: TRBJ1-1
size: NA
D: NA
V: TRBV7-2

CDR3: CASSQSLGQQETQYF
DNA: TGTGCCAGCAGCCAATCTCTGGGACAGCAAGAGACCCAGTACTTC
J: TRBJ2-5
size: NA
D: TRBD1
V: TRBV3-1/TRBV3-2